The 15 T cell receptor beta chains in this list originate from one sample, sequenced in a study of cytomegalovirus exposure and HLA in healthy donors (dated by TCRdb to about 2017). To prepare the library, the immunoSEQ multiplex PCR assay was applied. TCRdb's version of the immuneACCESS table is confined to in-frame rearrangements and falls short of the full clone set. An unresolved V gene accounts for under half of the shortfall where checked; the remainder is of unknown origin. The sample data list about 63,000 clones, and roughly 90% of these were observed just once. More than 0.95% of the sample lies in the top ten. Sequenced material: PBMCs. These receptors originate from a woman between 18 and 29 years old in good health and CMV-seronegative.

V usage is TRBV5-1 and J usage is TRBJ2-5, with D unresolved. The CDR3 runs 14 residues. V lost 0 bases, J lost 4 bases, and 10 bases lay in between. Germline V gene data show CDR1 as SGHRS and CDR2 as YFSETQ. In DNA, the CDR3 is TGCGCCAGCAGCTTGGAATCCTCAGGAGAGACCCAGTACTTC. The encoded protein is CASSLESSGETQYF.

The CDR3 loop reads CASTGIPTTGELFF. The CDR3 DNA reads as TGCGCCAGTACAGGGATCCCGACCACCGGGGAGCTGTTTTTT. The rearrangement links TRBV5-1 to TRBJ2-2; D is perhaps TRBD1 (6 bases). The CDR3 loop spans 14 amino acids. Trimming shortened V by 8 bases and J by 4 bases, and 15 bases separated the two germline ends. CDR1 is SGHRS and CDR2 is YFSETQ in the germline V gene.

The chain has TRBV4-1 and TRBJ2-1; D ambiguous. V gave up 4 bases and J gave up 5 bases, with 15 bases separating them. This CDR3 has 15 residues. Germline values: CDR1 MGHRA, CDR2 YSYEKL. This chain's CDR3 is CASSRSSERHNEQFF. The CDR3 DNA sequence: TGCGCCAGCAGCCGATCCTCCGAGCGACACAATGAGCAGTTCTTC.

V and J are TRBV11-2 and TRBJ2-3, with D tentatively TRBD2 (6 bases). Trimming cost V 5 bases and J 4 bases, with 19 bases left between them. CDR1 SGHAT and CDR2 FQNNGV come from the germline V gene. The CDR3 has 16 amino acids. Written as DNA, the CDR3 is TGTGCCAGCAGCGGAGGGACGGGAGAAAACTCAGATACGCAGTATTTT. Encoded protein: CASSGGTGENSDTQYF.

The J gene is TRBJ1-6, the V gene TRBV19; TRBD1 matches at 10 bases. Germline loops: CDR1 LNHDA, CDR2 SQIVND (reference sequence). This CDR3 is built from 17 residues. With 6 bases clipped from V and 9 bases from J, the junction kept 14 bases outside the gene matches. CDR3 DNA: TGTGCCAGTAGCCCACGGGACAGGGGAACCTCTGGTTCACCCCTCCACTTT. This codes for CASSPRDRGTSGSPLHF. Full variable domain (missing parts from reference TRBV19 and TRBJ1-6): DGGITQSPKYLFRKEGQNVTLSCEQNLNHDAMYWYRQDPGQGLRLIYYSQIVNDFQKGDIAEGYSVSREKKESFPLTVTSAQKNPTAFYLCASSPRDRGTSGSPLHFGNGTRLTVT.

This clone came up once. The chain recombines TRBV15 with TRBJ2-6; 7 bases are shared with TRBD1. Losses at the gene ends were 4 bases for V and 3 bases for J; bases not matched to a gene: 3. Looked up from germline, CDR1 is LNHNV and CDR2 is YYDKDF (reference sequence). There are 15 residues in the CDR3. CDR3 loop: CATSIGGFGANVLTF. In DNA form, the CDR3 reads TGTGCCACCAGCATAGGGGGCTTTGGGGCCAACGTCCTGACTTTC.

In its sample, this clone was seen once. The chain links TRBV30 to TRBJ1-3; D not resolved. This CDR3 contains 17 residues. Trimming stripped 2 bases from V and 2 bases from J, with 19 bases between. Germline V CDR1 and CDR2: GTSNPN, SVGIG (reference sequence). The CDR3 DNA follows: TGTGCCTGGAGTCCATCGAGGGTTCTCGGTGCTGGAAACACCATATATTTT. Residues: CAWSPSRVLGAGNTIYF.

This sequence joins TRBV18 and TRBJ2-1; a possible D gene is TRBD2 (5 bases). The V end was cut by 6 bases, the J end by 5 bases, with 14 bases between. CDR1 KGHSH and CDR2 LQKENI come from the germline V gene. The CDR3 contains 14 residues. The DNA for the CDR3 is TGTGCCAGCTCCCCCGGATGGGGAGACAATGAGCAGTTCTTC. It translates to CASSPGWGDNEQFF.

This clone was seen once. This sequence joins TRBV27 and TRBJ2-1; 11 positions agree with TRBD1. V dropped 8 bases and J dropped 3; count of bases not matched to a gene: 15. Germline CDR1 reads MNHEY; CDR2 reads SMNVEV (reference sequence). CDR3 length: 18 amino acids. The CDR3 here is CASCMAGTGGILYNEQFF. The CDR3 DNA reads TGTGCCAGCTGCATGGCTGGGACAGGGGGTATCCTCTACAATGAGCAGTTCTTC.

V is TRBV11-2 and J is TRBJ1-1; 7 positions agree with TRBD1. V shed 2 bases and J 4 bases; nucleotides not matched to a gene: 1. In germline, CDR1 is SGHAT, CDR2 FQNNGV. The CDR3 covers 13 residues. The CDR3 nucleotides read TGTGCCAGCAGCTTAAACAGGGGCACTGAAGCTTTCTTT. This encodes CASSLNRGTEAFF.

The CDR3 coding sequence is TGTGCCAGTAGTTCTCCCGGGACAGGGAACTATGGCTACACCTTC. Its protein product is CASSSPGTGNYGYTF. The chain combines TRBV19 with TRBJ1-2, with TRBD1 matching 9 bases. Germline CDR1 is LNHDA and CDR2 is SQIVND (reference sequence). Germline trimming cut 5 bases from V and 2 bases from J; bases unmatched to any gene: 6. The CDR3 runs 15 residues.

The chain is built from TRBV14 and TRBJ2-1; D call uncertain. This CDR3 contains 14 residues. With 4 bases removed from V and 2 bases from J, the gap between germline ends came to 9 bases. Per germline, CDR1 SGHDN and CDR2 FVKESK. CDR3 amino acids: CASSRSSPYNEQFF. In nucleotides, the CDR3 is TGTGCCAGCAGCCGGAGTAGCCCCTACAATGAGCAGTTCTTC.

The chain couples TRBV5-4 to TRBJ1-6; D gene uncertain. The CDR3 spans 15 residues. Germline values: CDR1 SGHNT, CDR2 YYREEE (reference sequence). Trimming left V 2 bases short and J 1 base short, with 7 bases between. The CDR3 reads CASSFDTSYNSPLHF. The CDR3, as DNA: TGTGCCAGCAGCTTTGACACATCCTATAATTCACCCCTCCACTTT. Supplemented by reference TRBV5-4 and TRBJ1-6, the full variable domain reads ETGVTQSPTHLIKTRGQQVTLRCSSQSGHNTVSWYQQALGQGPQFIFQYYREEENGRGNFPPRFSGLQFPNYSSELNVNALELDDSALYLCASSFDTSYNSPLHFGNGTRLTVT.

The chain carries TRBV4-2 and TRBJ2-5, with 14 bases matching TRBD2. The V gene end was trimmed by 4 bases and the J gene end by 1 base; junction bases not matched to a gene: 14. The CDR3 spans 20 residues. Germline V gives CDR1 LGHNA, CDR2 YNFKEQ. The CDR3 sequence is CASSPRLAGGRERLQETQYF. CDR3 in DNA: TGTGCCAGCAGCCCAAGACTAGCGGGGGGGCGGGAGAGGCTCCAAGAGACCCAGTACTTC.

V gene TRBV6-5 combines with J gene TRBJ2-2, with D perhaps matching TRBD2 (5 bases). This CDR3 is built from 15 residues. Germline-derived CDR1 and CDR2 are MNHEY and SVGAGI. Trimming shortened V by 4 bases and J by 2 bases, and 11 bases separated the two germline ends. The CDR3 nucleotides read TGTGCCAGCAGTTCCCCGGGAAAAAACACCGGGGAGCTGTTTTTT. Protein product: CASSSPGKNTGELFF.